What follows are 14 T cell receptor beta chains derived from one specimen sequenced in a study of T cells in Graves' hyperthyroidism and ophthalmopathy. Amplification yielded TCR beta CDR3 regions, with RNA transcripts as the source. HTBI primers were the set used in a first-round RT-PCR of the TCR CDR3. TCRdb used MiXCR to reprocess the multiplex PCR reads, holding one entry per CDR3 protein. The table records hundreds of thousands of distinct CDR3 sequences, around 17% of them present only once. Material: blood. All receptors derive from a woman under 30 with Graves' hyperthyroidism.

This clonotype has a count of ten or more. The chain is built from TRBV4-2 and TRBJ1-4; D gene unclear. The CDR3 loop spans 16 amino acids. CDR1 is LGHNA and CDR2 is YNFKEQ in the germline V gene. V was clipped by 4 bases and J by 5 bases, with 17 bases between them. CDR3 sequence (DNA): TGTGCCAGCAGCCCCGAACGTAATCGACGGAATGAAAAACTGTTTTTT. Translated, it gives CASSPERNRRNEKLFF.

This clonotype was seen at least ten times. The rearrangement joins TRBV11-2 to TRBJ2-7; D is unresolved. Germline CDR1 SGHAT, CDR2 FQNNGV. Trimming stripped 2 bases from V and 0 bases from J, with 8 bases between. The CDR3 length is 14 residues. This CDR3 is CASSLSRASYEQYF. The CDR3 DNA is TGTGCCAGCAGCTTATCACGGGCCTCCTACGAGCAGTACTTC.

V usage is TRBV12-3 or TRBV12-4 and J usage is TRBJ1-2; D is unclear. Trimming left V 3 bases short and J 3 bases short, with 11 bases between. The CDR3 is 14 residues long. CDR3 nucleotides: TGTGCCAGCAGTTTTATGCGAATCCACTATGGCTACACCTTC. It is translated as CASSFMRIHYGYTF.

This clonotype came up a few times. This chain links TRBV5-1 with TRBJ2-6; D not resolved. V lost 0 bases, J lost 5 bases, and 3 bases lay in between. Germline assignment: CDR1 SGHRS and CDR2 YFSETQ. The CDR3 length is 13 residues. CDR3 sequence (DNA): TGCGCCAGCAGCTTGGACAGGGCCAACGTCCTGACTTTC. Its protein is CASSLDRANVLTF.

This clonotype turned up a few times. Being one base from a much bigger clone, this may be a read error. The chain has TRBV2 and TRBJ2-7, with 9 bases identical to TRBD1. Germline V gene data show CDR1 as SNHLY and CDR2 as FYNNEI. This CDR3 region has 14 residues. The CDR3 bases are TGTGCCGGCAGTGAAGGGACAGGGACCTACGAGCAGTACTTC. This codes for CAGSEGTGTYEQYF.

This clonotype was observed once. The chain joins TRBV20-1 to TRBJ2-1; no clear D gene. Germline values: CDR1 DFQATT, CDR2 SNEGSKA (reference sequence). Trimming left V 4 bases short and J 0 bases short, with 7 bases between. The CDR3 has 13 amino acids. CDR3 region: CSATLPSYNEQFF. The CDR3 nucleotides read TGCAGTGCTACTTTACCCTCCTACAATGAGCAGTTCTTC.

This clonotype was seen ten or more times. The chain links TRBV7-8 to TRBJ2-1, with 9 bases aligning to TRBD2. The germline V gene has CDR1 SGHVS and CDR2 FQNEAQ. The V segment lost 4 bases and the J segment 9 bases; nucleotides outside the gene matches: 7. This CDR3 is 14 amino acids long. In nucleotides, the CDR3 is TGTGCCAGCAGCTGGGGGACTAGCTCCGCTGAGCAGTTCTTC. Protein product: CASSWGTSSAEQFF.

This clonotype showed up many times. This sequence joins TRBV12-3 or TRBV12-4 and TRBJ1-4; the D gene is possibly TRBD1 (6 bases). The CDR3 runs 12 residues. The V end lost 6 bases, the J end lost 7 bases, and 9 bases lay between the germline ends. The CDR3 here is CASSGGPEKLFF. In nucleotides, the CDR3 is TGTGCCAGCAGCGGGGGGCCTGAAAAACTGTTTTTT.

The rearrangement uses TRBV29-1 and TRBJ2-7; 8 nucleotides match TRBD2. The ends lost 2 bases at V and 7 bases at J; junction bases unmatched: 4. The CDR3 contains 12 residues. Germline CDR1 is SQVTM and CDR2 is ANQGSEA. Written as DNA, the CDR3 is TGCAGCGTTGAACTAGCGGGCGTAGAGCAGTACTTC. This codes for CSVELAGVEQYF.

This clonotype occurred many times. The chain has TRBV20-1 and TRBJ2-7; 10 positions agree with TRBD1. CDR3 length equals 15 residues. Germline loops: CDR1 DFQATT, CDR2 SNEGSKA (reference sequence). The ends lost 0 bases at V and 3 bases at J; junction bases unmatched: 5. CDR3 in amino acids: CSARDFWTGGYEQYF. In DNA, the CDR3 is TGCAGTGCTAGAGATTTTTGGACAGGGGGCTACGAGCAGTACTTC.

This clonotype was seen a handful of times. CDR3 in amino acids: CASSPRDSSSGANVLTF. The DNA of the CDR3 is TGTGCCAGCAGCCCAAGGGACAGTAGCTCTGGGGCCAACGTCCTGACTTTC. V gene TRBV9 combines with J gene TRBJ2-6; 7 bases align to TRBD1. CDR3 size: 17 residues. V was clipped by 4 bases and J by 0 bases; unmatched bases: 7. Germline CDR1 reads SGDLS; CDR2 reads YYNGEE. Together with reference TRBV9 and TRBJ2-6, the CDR3 gives the full variable domain: DSGVTQTPKHLITATGQRVTLRCSPRSGDLSVYWYQQSLDQGLQFLIQYYNGEERAKGNILERFSAQQFPDLHSELNLSSLELGDSALYFCASSPRDSSSGANVLTFGAGSRLTVL.

The chain uses TRBV18 and TRBJ2-7, with 8 nucleotides matching TRBD2. The trim removed 1 base at V and 4 bases at J, leaving 9 bases unmatched. The CDR3 runs 16 residues. The germline CDR1 and CDR2 sequences are KGHSH and LQKENI. As DNA, the CDR3 is TGTGCCAGCTCACCACAGGCCAGCGGGAGAGGGTACGAGCAGTACTTC. Amino acid sequence: CASSPQASGRGYEQYF. The variable domain in full, with the rest retrieved from reference TRBV18 and TRBJ2-7, is NAGVMQNPRHLVRRRGQEARLRCSPMKGHSHVYWYRQLPEEGLKFMVYLQKENIIDESGMPKERFSAEFPKEGPSILRIQQVVRGDSAAYFCASSPQASGRGYEQYFGPGTRLTVT.

This clonotype has more than one count but fewer than ten. The chain combines TRBV5-1 with TRBJ2-1; D might be TRBD2 (6 bases). There are 18 residues in the CDR3. Trimming took off 0 bases at V and 0 bases at J, with 16 bases between the two ends. CDR1 SGHRS and CDR2 YFSETQ come from the germline V gene. The CDR3 protein is CASSLAVPGTGSYNEQFF. For the CDR3, the DNA is TGCGCCAGCAGCTTGGCCGTACCCGGGACTGGCTCCTACAATGAGCAGTTCTTC.

This clonotype was counted only a few times. J is TRBJ1-1 and V is TRBV19, with D unresolved. The CDR3 sequence is 15 residues long. The ends were cut back, 7 bases at V and 0 bases at J, with 15 bases in the middle. CDR1 is LNHDA and CDR2 is SQIVND in the germline V gene (reference sequence). CDR3 nucleotides: TGTGCCAGTACCCCGTTATGGCAGATGAACACTGAAGCTTTCTTT. Its protein is CASTPLWQMNTEAFF.